This T cell receptor (beta chain) was recorded in a study of cytomegalovirus exposure and HLA in healthy donors. General study findings and limits: A later analysis associated around 17,000 TCR beta sequences with HLA alleles at a 0.05 false discovery rate.

The study ran its PCR with 60 Vbeta and 13 Jbeta primers. Clones were read by immunoSEQ multiplex PCR, and TCRdb kept only the in-frame ones, dropping some. The data contain some 65,000 clones, around four fifths of them singletons. Points on this clone: The antigen is not known.

The material sequenced was PBMCs. The TCR comes from a girl between 10 and 17 years old in good health and CMV-seropositive.

CDR3 in amino acids: CASSSSGGPYNEQFF. CDR3 bases: TGTGCCAGCAGTTCTAGCGGGGGGCCCTACAATGAGCAGTTCTTC. The gene calls are TRBV6-5 and TRBJ2-1; the match to TRBD2 covers 11 bases. From germline, CDR1 is MNHEY and CDR2 SVGAGI. V dropped 4 bases and J dropped 2; count of bases not matched to a gene: 1. The CDR3 runs to 15 residues.